This T cell receptor (beta chain) was sequenced during a study of T cell repertoires in cytomegalovirus infection. Regarding the study as a whole: Dominating the ex vivo response were HLA-C-restricted CMV-specific TCR beta clonotypes.

The CDR3 contains 16 residues. The V and J ends lost 0 bases and 5 bases respectively, with 15 bases between them. The germline gives CDR1 MNHNY, CDR2 SVGAGI (reference sequence). A note on this clonotype: Its antigen is unknown.

TCRdb re-analysed the reads in MiXCR, keeping a single row per CDR3 protein. The sample shows about 490,000 distinct CDR3 sequences, approximately 10% of them seen only once. Sequencing input: PBMCs. This receptor was taken from a human donor in good health (CMV status not recorded). Some clones in this sample may be carry-over from other donors' samples. The chain combines TRBV6-6 with TRBJ2-3, with a weak D call TRBD2 (5 bases). Here the CDR3 reads CASSYSIRGPGDTQYF. The CDR3 coding sequence is TGTGCCAGCAGTTACTCAATCCGGGGTCCCGGAGATACGCAGTATTTT.